Shown below are 17 T cell receptor beta chains from a single sample sequenced in a study of T cells in Graves' hyperthyroidism and ophthalmopathy. RNA transcripts served as the template for amplifying TCR beta CDR3 regions. First-round RT-PCR of the TCR CDR3 relied on the HTBI primer set. TCRdb ran MiXCR on the multiplex PCR reads and lists one entry per CDR3 protein. The sample holds about 720,000 distinct CDR3 sequences; roughly a sixth are singletons and the top ten take around 15%. Sequenced sample: blood. These TCRs come from a woman aged 50 to 65 with Graves' hyperthyroidism that later progressed to Graves' ophthalmopathy.

The chain's CDR3 is CASSPENRGEPQHF. The CDR3 bases are TGCGCCAGCAGCCCAGAAAACAGGGGTGAGCCCCAGCATTTT. The gene calls are TRBV5-1 and TRBJ1-5; the match to TRBD1 covers 7 bases. CDR1 is SGHRS, CDR2 YFSETQ, per germline. The CDR3 is 14 residues long. V lost 4 bases and J lost 8; bases outside the gene matches: 9.

A few counts support this clonotype. In DNA, the CDR3 is TGTGCCAGCAGTTACCCCCTTGGGTACAATGAAAAACTGTTTTTT. Translated, it gives CASSYPLGYNEKLFF. The chain couples TRBV27 to TRBJ1-4, with no clear D. The germline V gene has CDR1 MNHEY and CDR2 SMNVEV (reference sequence). CDR3 length equals 15 residues. Trimming removed 4 bases from V and 5 bases from J, with 14 bases in between.

The V call is TRBV3-1, the J call TRBJ2-7; D is unresolved. Germline CDR1 reads LGHDT; CDR2 reads YNNKEL (reference sequence). The CDR3 totals 18 residues. The V end was cut by 4 bases, the J end by 0 bases, with 22 bases between. CDR3 bases: TGTGCCAGCAGCCCCCTCAAATCTTCGACCTTGAGCTCCTACGAGCAGTACTTC. Translation: CASSPLKSSTLSSYEQYF.

This clonotype showed up just once. A much larger clone lies one base from this, so it may be a read error. The chain joins TRBV11-2 to TRBJ1-2; D gene ambiguous. The germline CDR1 and CDR2 sequences are SGHAT and FQNNGV. The CDR3 totals 13 residues. The CDR3 sequence is CASGLAGYYGYTF. As DNA, the CDR3 is TGTGCCAGCGGCTTAGCAGGATACTATGGCTACACCTTC.

The chain is built from TRBV9 and TRBJ2-5; D might be TRBD1 (7 bases). This CDR3 is built from 15 residues. CDR1 is SGDLS, CDR2 YYNGEE, per germline. V lost 2 bases, J lost 1 base, and 12 bases lay in between. CDR3 amino acids: CASSVAGGIQETQYF. The DNA for the CDR3 is TGTGCCAGCAGCGTTGCAGGGGGGATCCAAGAGACCCAGTACTTC.

This clonotype showed up just a few times. The rearrangement uses TRBV6-1 and TRBJ2-5; 12 bases fit TRBD1. Losses at the gene ends were 6 bases for V and 0 bases for J; bases not matched to a gene: 14. This CDR3 is built from 19 residues. CDR1 is MNHNS and CDR2 is SASEGT in the germline V gene. The CDR3 region is CASRGPGQGANPYQETQYF. In DNA, the CDR3 is TGTGCCAGCAGGGGGCCGGGACAGGGGGCGAATCCGTACCAAGAGACCCAGTACTTC.

This clonotype was picked up many times. The rearrangement joins TRBV11-2 to TRBJ2-3, with 8 bases identical to TRBD2. The CDR3 has 14 residues. Germline loops: CDR1 SGHAT, CDR2 FQNNGV. J gave up 2 bases and V 7 bases, and 5 bases lay outside the gene matches. The CDR3 DNA follows: TGTGCCAGCACGGGCGGGGGGTACACAGATACGCAGTATTTT. The encoded protein is CASTGGGYTDTQYF.

At least ten counts were recorded for this clonotype. This sequence joins TRBV3-1 and TRBJ1-4; 11 bases are shared with TRBD1. Germline CDR1 LGHDT, CDR2 YNNKEL (reference sequence). Trimming took 2 bases from V and 7 from J; bases not matched to a gene: 3. The CDR3 totals 15 residues. The CDR3, as DNA: TGTGCCAGCAGCCAAACGGGGACAGGGGGTGAAAAACTGTTTTTT. Translating it yields CASSQTGTGGEKLFF.

This clonotype was seen only a few times. The chain carries TRBV6-1 and TRBJ2-7, with D possibly TRBD1 on 5 matching bases. The CDR3 is 16 residues long. The ends were cut back, 6 bases at V and 1 base at J, with 19 bases in the middle. Germline V gives CDR1 MNHNS, CDR2 SASEGT. CDR3 nucleotides: TGTGCCAGCAGCTCCTTGGAGAGGACACCTTCCTACGAGCAGTACTTC. Its translation is CASSSLERTPSYEQYF.

The chain joins TRBV6-1 to TRBJ2-1; tentative D call: TRBD2 (7 bases). The CDR3 runs 16 residues. Trimming took 6 bases from V and 10 from J, leaving 25 bases between them. CDR1 and CDR2 from the germline V gene are MNHNS and SASEGT. The CDR3, as DNA: TGTGCCAGCAGAACCGGTGGGGGGGGCGCCCTGGGCGAGCAGTTCTTC. Encoded protein: CASRTGGGGALGEQFF.

This clonotype was seen ten or more times. The rearrangement joins TRBV11-2 to TRBJ2-3; TRBD2 aligns across 8 bases. The CDR3 has 16 residues. The V gene's germline CDR1 is SGHAT and CDR2 FQNNGV. With V trimmed by 5 bases and J by 2 bases, 9 bases remained unmatched. CDR3 in amino acids: CASSPRAGANTDTQYF. The CDR3 DNA reads as TGTGCCAGCAGCCCAAGAGCGGGGGCCAACACAGATACGCAGTATTTT. The full variable domain, with the rest looked up from reference TRBV11-2 and TRBJ2-3, is EAGVAQSPRYKIIEKRQSVAFWCNPISGHATLYWYQQILGQGPKLLIQFQNNGVVDDSQLPKDRFSAERLKGVDSTLKIQPAKLEDSAVYLCASSPRAGANTDTQYFGPGTRLTVL.

The table lists this clonotype with many counts. The CDR3 is CASSPVEGYANTEAFF. CDR3 in DNA: TGTGCCAGCAGCCCCGTTGAGGGATACGCGAACACTGAAGCTTTCTTT. J is TRBJ1-1 and V is TRBV11-2; no clear D gene. The germline gives CDR1 SGHAT, CDR2 FQNNGV. Trimming took off 5 bases at V and 1 base at J, with 17 bases between the two ends. This CDR3 is built from 16 residues.

In this sample, this clonotype turned up many times. The gene calls are TRBV11-2 and TRBJ1-2; D perhaps matches TRBD1 (5 bases). From germline, CDR1 is SGHAT and CDR2 FQNNGV. The CDR3 contains 14 residues. V was cut by 0 bases and J by 6 bases, with 11 bases left in between. CDR3: CASSLEAGLDGYTF. The CDR3 bases are TGTGCCAGCAGCTTAGAGGCAGGGTTGGATGGCTACACCTTC.

This clonotype was recorded at least ten times. The chain couples TRBV30 to TRBJ2-7; TRBD1 aligns across 7 bases. Trimming at V came to 1 base and at J to 2 bases, leaving 5 bases not matched to a gene. The CDR3 loop spans 14 amino acids. Germline V CDR1 and CDR2: GTSNPN, SVGIG (reference sequence). CDR3 in amino acids: CAWSDGQGAYEQYF. As DNA, the CDR3 is TGTGCCTGGAGTGACGGGCAGGGGGCCTACGAGCAGTACTTC.

This sequence joins TRBV6-1 and TRBJ2-1; 7 bases are a match to TRBD2. Trimming took 2 bases from V and 8 from J; bases not matched to a gene: 6. CDR1 and CDR2 from the germline V gene are MNHNS and SASEGT. CDR3 size: 14 residues. The CDR3 region is CASSEITSVDEQFF. CDR3 DNA sequence: TGTGCCAGCAGTGAAATCACTAGCGTCGATGAGCAGTTCTTC.

The chain combines TRBV6-2 or TRBV6-3 with TRBJ1-1, with D maybe TRBD1 (5 bases). The V end lost 5 bases, the J end lost 6 bases, and 10 bases lay between the germline ends. CDR3 length: 12 amino acids. Germline CDR1 and CDR2: MNHEY and SVGEGT. In nucleotides, the CDR3 is TGTGCCAGCAGTCAGGGATCCCCTGAAGCTTTCTTT. It is translated as CASSQGSPEAFF.

On this clonotype itself: At one end the junction does not follow the germline gene, possibly because of a read error. This chain joins TRBV4-1 and TRBJ2-7; D is possibly TRBD1 (5 bases). The CDR3 totals 16 residues. Germline V CDR1 and CDR2: MGHRA, YSYEKL. CDR3 DNA: TGCGGCAGCAGCCACGAAAGACAGCCGAGCTCCTACGAGCAGTACTTC. This gives the protein CGSSHERQPSSYEQYF.